This T cell receptor (beta chain) was retrieved from a study of T cell repertoires in cytomegalovirus infection. The study, taken as a whole, reports: Ex vivo responses were dominated by HLA-C-restricted CMV-specific TCR beta clonotypes. Adding up the frequency of public TCR beta families identified people who carried CMV plus the relevant HLA.

The table lists this clonotype with a few counts. The antigen is unknown. MiXCR was run by TCRdb on the reads, yielding one entry per CDR3 protein. The sample has fewer than 1,000,000 distinct CDR3 sequences; about a third are singletons. The CDR3 spans 14 residues. Trimming took 7 bases from V and 4 from J, leaving 16 bases between them. The rearrangement joins TRBV12-3 or TRBV12-4 to TRBJ1-2; D not certain. The receptor comes from a human donor in good health (CMV status not recorded). Some clones in this sample may be carry-over from other donors' samples. Sequencing used cultured CD8+ T cells from PBMCs, obtained from culture after CMV antigen stimulation. This CDR3 is CASTYGITAYGYTF. CDR3 sequence (DNA): TGTGCCAGCACCTACGGCATAACCGCCTATGGCTACACCTTC.